This T cell receptor beta chain is from a study of T-cell memory formation after mild COVID-19 (dated by TCRdb to about 2021). Background on the whole study: TCR sequence clusters from the two donors were largely donor specific. In two donors, T-cell clones that expanded and contracted after mild COVID-19 were followed by sequencing TCRalpha and TCRbeta repertoires longitudinally. The cohort comprised two young, previously healthy adult volunteers, one female and one male.

PBMCs were isolated by Ficoll-Paque density gradient centrifugation. This clonotype has more than one count but fewer than ten. This receptor's antigen is unknown. Base qualities are not at hand, and no much larger clone is one base apart. Sequencing took place on an Illumina NovaSeq 6000. TCRalpha and TCRbeta cDNA libraries were constructed by 5'RACE with constant-segment primers, with sample barcodes and unique molecular identifiers being introduced. RNA was extracted from every sample with Trizol reagent. Libraries were amplified in two PCR steps, with a second sample barcode and Illumina TruSeq adapters added in the second step. Sequencing of the libraries was done on an Illumina NovaSeq, producing 2 x 150 bp paired-end reads. In the paper's pipeline: The reads were demultiplexed and collapsed into UMI-guided consensus sequences using migec v1.2.7. Using mixcr v2.1.11, UMI consensuses were aligned to TRA and TRB V and J templates and then assembled into clonotypes. Expanded or contracted clonotypes were those called significant by both edgeR and NoisET, with noise models trained on biological replicates. For edgeR calls, the thresholds were a false discovery rate-adjusted p below 0.01 and a log2 fold-change of 1. As an exploratory analysis of dynamics, max-normalized trajectories of the 1000 most abundant clonotypes were examined with PCA combined with hierarchical clustering. Separately sequenced CD4+ and CD8+ repertoires were used to assign the CD4 or CD8 phenotype of responding clones. TCRdb trimmed public reads at Q25 via fastp, called clones via MiXCR and kept in-frame beta chains. When rows share a CDR3 protein, they turn into one entry using the most common DNA and genes. The V and J calls here are based on TCRdb, not the publication. This sample gives a few hundred thousand distinct CDR3 sequences in total; approximately 25% of them show up just once. The ten largest account for around 8.8% of the sample.

The paper's findings and limits, for the study overall: Whether the second-wave clones peaking on day 37 were SARS-CoV-2 specific was not confirmed. Only two mild cases were covered in the study, and larger cohorts including severe cases with pre-infection samples were considered necessary. Some responding clones were detected in pre-infection memory, which suggested that pre-existing cross-reactive memory T cells had joined the SARS-CoV-2 response. Contracting CD4+ clones appeared mostly in the CM and EM memory subsets, whereas CD8+ clones were enriched in EMRA. Clones contracting from day 15 to 85 had balanced CD4/CD8 phenotypes, while a second wave expanding from day 15 to 37 was biased towards CD4+.

Spanning cysteine to phenylalanine, the CDR3 consists of 14 amino acids. The DNA shown is the 42-base CDR3, in frame from base 1. Reading the germline V gene gives CDR1 MNHEY and CDR2 SVGEGT. Trimming at the junction amounts to 2 bases on V and 5 bases on J, and the germline ends lie 11 bases apart. This TCR was recovered from an adult woman who had mild COVID-19 (a few samples of this study predate the infection). The sample titles of this study are shuffled in the database, so cell type and time point are left out; the donor was told from shared clones. This chain is built from TRBV6-2 or TRBV6-3 and TRBJ2-3; a weak D assignment points to TRBD1 (6 bases agree). Sample: PBMCs or a T cell subset sorted from them (not recorded which). For the CDR3, the sequence is CASSYGQGIDTQYF. The DNA sequence is given as TGTGCCAGCAGTTACGGGCAGGGGATAGATACGCAGTATTTT.